This T cell receptor (beta chain) derives from a study of a mutant IDH1 vaccine in newly diagnosed glioma. Study-level results: Vaccination induced immune responses in about 93% of patients.

Specified time point: baseline, week 1 (first vaccination visit). Treatment specified: pre-vaccination baseline after standard-of-care therapy. The data were produced by immunoSEQ multiplex PCR, yet TCRdb's version contains in-frame clones alone and is incomplete. Seen here are around 63,000 clones, 91% observed once, and the top ten hold around 2.5%. Germline V lookup: CDR1 MNHEY, CDR2 SMNVEV (reference sequence). V shed 8 bases and J 3 bases; nucleotides not matched to a gene: 13. The CDR3 covers 15 residues. A note on this clone: Antigen unknown.

The input for sequencing was PBMCs, taken from a glioma patient treated with radiotherapy, temozolomide or both. This sequence was found in a man aged 45 to 65 with glioma. The chain recombines TRBV27 with TRBJ2-7; TRBD1 agrees at 7 bases. CDR3 nucleotides: TGTGCCAGCCGAACCTCCGGGACAGTAATCTACGAGCAGTACTTC. It is translated as CASRTSGTVIYEQYF.